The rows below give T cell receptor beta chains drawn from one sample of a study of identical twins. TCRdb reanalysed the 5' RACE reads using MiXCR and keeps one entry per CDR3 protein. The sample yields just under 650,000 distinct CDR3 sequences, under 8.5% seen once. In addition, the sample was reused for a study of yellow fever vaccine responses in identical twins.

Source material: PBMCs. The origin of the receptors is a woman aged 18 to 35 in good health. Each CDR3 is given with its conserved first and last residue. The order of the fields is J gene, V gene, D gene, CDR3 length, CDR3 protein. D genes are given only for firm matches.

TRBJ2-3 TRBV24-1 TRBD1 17 CATSDLLGQGKTDTQYF
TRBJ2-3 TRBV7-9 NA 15 CASSAGQTLTDTQYF
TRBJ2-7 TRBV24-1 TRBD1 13 CATSDPRQGEQYF
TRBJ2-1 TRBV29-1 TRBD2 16 CSVGGSGGNSYNEQFF
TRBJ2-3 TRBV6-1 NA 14 CASSEATGGGTQYF
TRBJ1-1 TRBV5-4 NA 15 CASSHSNERDTEAFF
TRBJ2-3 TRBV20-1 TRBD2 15 CSAAGLAGASDTQYF
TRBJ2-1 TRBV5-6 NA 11 CASSSLVEQFF
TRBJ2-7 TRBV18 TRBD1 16 CASSPSSAGQAAIAYF
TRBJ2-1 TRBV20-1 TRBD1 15 CSAEGQGNSYNEQFF
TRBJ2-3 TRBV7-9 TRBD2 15 CASSHSGRDTDTQYF
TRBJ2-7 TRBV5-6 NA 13 CASRQWLTYEQYF
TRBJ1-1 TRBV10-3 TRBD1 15 CAISVTGTGNTEAFF
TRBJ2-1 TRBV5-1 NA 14 CASSSRDTYNEQFF
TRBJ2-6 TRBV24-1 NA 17 CATSDGRRSSGANVLTF
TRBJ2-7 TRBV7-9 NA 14 CASSRVLGFYEQYF
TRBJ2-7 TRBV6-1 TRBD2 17 CASRTSGRYYQGYEQYF
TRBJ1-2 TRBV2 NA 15 CASREAGKGTGGYTF
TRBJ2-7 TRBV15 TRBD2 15 CATSSGTGGAYEQYF
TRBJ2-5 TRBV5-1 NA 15 CASSLAMGVQETQYF
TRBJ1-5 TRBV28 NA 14 CASSSAFSNQPQHF
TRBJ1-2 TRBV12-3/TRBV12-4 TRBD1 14 CASSFLTGGYGYTF
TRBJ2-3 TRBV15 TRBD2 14 CATSGTSGTDTQYF
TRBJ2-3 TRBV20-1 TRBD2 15 CSAIPPGLGTDTQYF